Below, 3 T cell receptor beta chains from the same sample are listed, as sequenced in a study of response to subunit inactivated influenza vaccine. TCRdb fed the RT-PCR reads into MiXCR, producing one record per CDR3 protein. The sample lists 450,000 to 600,000 distinct CDR3 sequences; about 7.2% were seen once. Sequences were derived from PBMCs from blood, sampled less than 30 months after vaccination. The receptors were sampled from a man aged 50 to 69 who received an inactivated influenza vaccine.

The chain recombines TRBV28 with TRBJ2-6, with D possibly being TRBD1 or TRBD2 (5 bases each). Looked up from germline, CDR1 is MDHEN and CDR2 is SYDVKM. Trimming pared 2 bases from V and 3 bases from J, leaving 11 bases between. The CDR3 totals 16 residues. This CDR3 reads CASSLDGAGGANVLTF. CDR3 coding DNA: TGTGCCAGCAGTTTAGATGGGGCGGGTGGGGCCAACGTCCTGACTTTC.

In this sample, this clonotype turned up a few times. The V gene is TRBV7-3, the J gene TRBJ2-5, with 10 bases identical to TRBD2. Trimming cost V 5 bases and J 6 bases; bases outside gene matches: 6. Germline V gene lookup returns CDR1 SGHTA and CDR2 FQGTGA. The CDR3 covers 14 residues. The DNA for the CDR3 is TGTGCCAGCAGCGCTAGCGGGAGTTCGAAGACCCAGTACTTC. This translates into CASSASGSSKTQYF. Full variable domain (missing parts from reference TRBV7-3 and TRBJ2-5): GAGVSQTPSNKVTEKGKYVELRCDPISGHTALYWYRQSLGQGPEFLIYFQGTGAADDSGLPNDRFFAVRPEGSVSTLKIQRTERGDSAVYLCASSASGSSKTQYFGPGTRLLVL.

This clonotype was counted at least ten times. The chain joins TRBV12-3 or TRBV12-4 to TRBJ1-4; TRBD1 agrees at 7 bases. The CDR3 has 14 residues. V shed 4 bases and J 7 bases; nucleotides not matched to a gene: 6. The CDR3 bases are TGTGCCAGCAGTTCGACAGGGAGAGGTGAAAAACTGTTTTTT. This gives the protein CASSSTGRGEKLFF.